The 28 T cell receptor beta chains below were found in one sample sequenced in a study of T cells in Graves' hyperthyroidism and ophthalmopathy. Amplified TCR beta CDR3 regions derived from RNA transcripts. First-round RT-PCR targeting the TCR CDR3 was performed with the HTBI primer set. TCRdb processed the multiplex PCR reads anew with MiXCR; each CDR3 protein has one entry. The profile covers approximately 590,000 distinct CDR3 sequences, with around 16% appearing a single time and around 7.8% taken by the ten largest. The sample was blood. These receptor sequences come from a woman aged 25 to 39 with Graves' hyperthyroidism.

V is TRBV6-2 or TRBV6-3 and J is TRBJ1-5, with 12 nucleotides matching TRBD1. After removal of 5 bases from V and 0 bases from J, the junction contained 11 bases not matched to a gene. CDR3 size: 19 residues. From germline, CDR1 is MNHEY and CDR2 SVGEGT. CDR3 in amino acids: CASSARAGTGGVSNQPQHF. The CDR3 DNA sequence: TGTGCCAGCAGTGCCCGAGCGGGGACAGGGGGCGTTAGCAATCAGCCCCAGCATTTT.

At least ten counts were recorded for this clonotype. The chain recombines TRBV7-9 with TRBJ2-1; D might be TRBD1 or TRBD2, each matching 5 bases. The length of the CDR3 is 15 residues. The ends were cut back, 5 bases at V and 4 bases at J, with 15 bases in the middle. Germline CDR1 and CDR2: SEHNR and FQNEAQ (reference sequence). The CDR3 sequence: CASSPPRGSYNEQFF. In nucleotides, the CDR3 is TGTGCCAGCAGCCCACCACGGGGCTCATACAATGAGCAGTTCTTC.

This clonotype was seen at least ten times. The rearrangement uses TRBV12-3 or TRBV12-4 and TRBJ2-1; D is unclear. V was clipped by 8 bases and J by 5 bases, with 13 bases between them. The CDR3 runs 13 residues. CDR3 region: CASGATPHNEQFF. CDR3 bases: TGTGCCAGCGGCGCCACGCCCCACAATGAGCAGTTCTTC.

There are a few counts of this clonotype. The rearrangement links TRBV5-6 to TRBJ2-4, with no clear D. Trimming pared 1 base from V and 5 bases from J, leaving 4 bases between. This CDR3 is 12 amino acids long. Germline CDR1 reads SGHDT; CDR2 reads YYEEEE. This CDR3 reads CASSLRENIQYF. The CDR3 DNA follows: TGTGCCAGCAGCTTGCGCGAAAACATTCAGTACTTC.

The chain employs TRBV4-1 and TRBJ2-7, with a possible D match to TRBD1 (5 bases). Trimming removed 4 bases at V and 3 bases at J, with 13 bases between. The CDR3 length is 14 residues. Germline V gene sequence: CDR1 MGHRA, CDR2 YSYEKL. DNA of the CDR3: TGCGCCAGCAGCCCTACGGCAGGGTTCTACGAGCAGTACTTC. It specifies CASSPTAGFYEQYF.

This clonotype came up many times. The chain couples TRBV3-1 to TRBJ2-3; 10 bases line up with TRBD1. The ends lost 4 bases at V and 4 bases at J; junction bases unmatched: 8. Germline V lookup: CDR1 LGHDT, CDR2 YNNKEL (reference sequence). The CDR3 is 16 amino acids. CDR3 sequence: CASSRPGQGFADTQYF. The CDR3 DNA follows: TGTGCCAGCAGCCGACCGGGACAGGGGTTCGCAGATACGCAGTATTTT.

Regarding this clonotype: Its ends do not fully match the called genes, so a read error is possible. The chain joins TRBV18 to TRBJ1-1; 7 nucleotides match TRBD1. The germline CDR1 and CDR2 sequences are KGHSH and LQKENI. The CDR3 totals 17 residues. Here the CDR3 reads CASPPPGQTISNTEAFF. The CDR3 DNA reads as TGTGCCAGCCCACCCCCGGGACAGACGATTTCCAACACTGAAGCTTTCTTT. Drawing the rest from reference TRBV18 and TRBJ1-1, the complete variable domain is NAGVMQNPRHLVRRRGQEARLRCSPMKGHSHVYWYRQLPEEGLKFMVYLQKENIIDESGMPKERFSAEFPKEGPSILRIQQVVRGDSAAYFCASPPPGQTISNTEAFFGQGTRLTVV.

As DNA, the CDR3 is TGTGCCAGCAGCGCAACAGGGGGCGGGGAGCTGTTTTTT. Encoded protein: CASSATGGGELFF. The chain employs TRBV2 and TRBJ2-2; 8 nucleotides match TRBD1. Germline CDR1 and CDR2: SNHLY and FYNNEI. J lost 7 bases, V lost 6 bases, and 4 bases had no gene match. The CDR3 consists of 13 residues.

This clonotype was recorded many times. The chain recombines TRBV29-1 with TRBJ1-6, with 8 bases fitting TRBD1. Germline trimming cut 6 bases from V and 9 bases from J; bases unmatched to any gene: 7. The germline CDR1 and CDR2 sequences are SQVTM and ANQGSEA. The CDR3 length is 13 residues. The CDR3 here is CSVGDDRGSPLHF. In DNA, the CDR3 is TGCAGCGTCGGGGACGACAGGGGTTCACCCCTCCACTTT.

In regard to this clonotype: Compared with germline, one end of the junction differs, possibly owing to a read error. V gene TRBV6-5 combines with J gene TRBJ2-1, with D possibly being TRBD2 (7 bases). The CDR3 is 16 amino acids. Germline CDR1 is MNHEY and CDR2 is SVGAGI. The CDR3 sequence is CASSYGRGSSYNGQFF. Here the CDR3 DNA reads TGTGCCAGCAGTTACGGGAGGGGGAGCTCCTACAATGGGCAGTTCTTC.

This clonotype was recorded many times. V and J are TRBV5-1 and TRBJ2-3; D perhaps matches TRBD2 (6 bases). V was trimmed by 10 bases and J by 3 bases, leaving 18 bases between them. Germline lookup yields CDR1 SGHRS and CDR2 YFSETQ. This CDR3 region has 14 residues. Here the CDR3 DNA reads TGCGCCTCGCAGGGAGGATTTCCGACAGATACGCAGTATTTT. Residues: CASQGGFPTDTQYF. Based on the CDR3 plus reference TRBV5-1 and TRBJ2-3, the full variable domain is KAGVTQTPRYLIKTRGQQVTLSCSPISGHRSVSWYQQTPGQGLQFLFEYFSETQRNKGNFPGRFSGRQFSNSRSEMNVSTLELGDSALYLCASQGGFPTDTQYFGPGTRLTVL.

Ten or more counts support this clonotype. CDR3 bases: TGTGCCAGCAGTGGGACTAGCGGGGTATCCTACAATGAGCAGTTCTTC. This translates into CASSGTSGVSYNEQFF. This chain links TRBV2 with TRBJ2-1; TRBD2 aligns across 12 bases. CDR3 size: 16 residues. Germline CDR1 and CDR2: SNHLY and FYNNEI. V lost 4 bases and J lost 1; bases outside the gene matches: 2.

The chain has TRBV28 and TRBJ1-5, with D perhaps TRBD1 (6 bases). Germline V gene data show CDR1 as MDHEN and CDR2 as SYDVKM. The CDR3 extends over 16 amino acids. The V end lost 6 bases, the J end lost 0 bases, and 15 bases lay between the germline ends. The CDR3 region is CASSRGQKYSNQPQHF. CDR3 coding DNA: TGTGCCAGCAGCCGAGGACAGAAATATAGCAATCAGCCCCAGCATTTT.

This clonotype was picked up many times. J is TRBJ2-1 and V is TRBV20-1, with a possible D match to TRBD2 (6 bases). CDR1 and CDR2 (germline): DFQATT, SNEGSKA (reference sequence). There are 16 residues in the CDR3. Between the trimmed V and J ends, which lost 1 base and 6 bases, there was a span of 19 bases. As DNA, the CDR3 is TGCAGTGCTAGAGTCGTCGGAGGGCGCTTCGGCAATGAGCAGTTCTTC. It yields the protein CSARVVGGRFGNEQFF.

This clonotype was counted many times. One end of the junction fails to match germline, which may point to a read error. CDR3 coding DNA: TGCGCCAGCAGCGTGGGACTAGCGGGGTCCTACGAGCAGTACTTC. Translated, it gives CASSVGLAGSYEQYF. This chain links TRBV9 with TRBJ2-7, with 13 positions matching TRBD2. Per the germline V gene, CDR1 is SGDLS and CDR2 is YYNGEE. The CDR3 extends over 15 amino acids.

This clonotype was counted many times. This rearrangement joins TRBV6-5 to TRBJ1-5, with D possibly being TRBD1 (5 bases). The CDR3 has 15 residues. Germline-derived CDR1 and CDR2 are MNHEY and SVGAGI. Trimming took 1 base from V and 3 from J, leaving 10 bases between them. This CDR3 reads CASSYLGVHNQPQHF. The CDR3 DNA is TGTGCCAGCAGTTACTTAGGGGTCCACAATCAGCCCCAGCATTTT.

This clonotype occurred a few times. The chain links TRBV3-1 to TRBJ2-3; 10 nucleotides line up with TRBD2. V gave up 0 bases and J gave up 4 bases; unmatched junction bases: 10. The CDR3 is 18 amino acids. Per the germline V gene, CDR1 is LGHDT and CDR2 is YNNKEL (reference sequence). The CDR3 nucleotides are TGTGCCAGCAGCCAAGATCGGGCTAGCGGGAGATGGGCAGATACGCAGTATTTT. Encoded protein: CASSQDRASGRWADTQYF.

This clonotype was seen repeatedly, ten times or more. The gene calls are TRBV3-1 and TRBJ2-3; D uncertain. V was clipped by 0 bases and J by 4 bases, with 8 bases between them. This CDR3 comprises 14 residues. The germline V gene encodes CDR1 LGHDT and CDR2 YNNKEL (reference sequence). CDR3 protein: CASSQEVEPDTQYF. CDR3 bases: TGTGCCAGCAGCCAAGAAGTGGAGCCAGATACGCAGTATTTT.

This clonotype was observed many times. CDR3 amino acids: CASRDSNYGYTF. CDR3 nucleotides: TGTGCCAGCAGGGACAGTAACTATGGCTACACCTTC. The chain links TRBV6-1 to TRBJ1-2; maybe TRBD1 (6 bases). CDR1 is MNHNS, CDR2 SASEGT, per germline. The CDR3 runs to 12 residues. V was pared by 6 bases and J by 1 base, with 6 bases between.

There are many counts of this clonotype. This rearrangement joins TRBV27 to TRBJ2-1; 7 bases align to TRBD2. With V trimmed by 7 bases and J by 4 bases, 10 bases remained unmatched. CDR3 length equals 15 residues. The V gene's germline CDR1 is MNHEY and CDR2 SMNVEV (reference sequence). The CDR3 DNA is TGTGCCAGCATAGCCCAGACTAGCAGATACAATGAGCAGTTCTTC. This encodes CASIAQTSRYNEQFF.

CDR3 protein: CASSVEGLNTEAFF. CDR3 nucleotide sequence: TGTGCCAGCAGCGTAGAGGGGTTGAACACTGAAGCTTTCTTT. V and J are TRBV9 and TRBJ1-1, with D perhaps TRBD1 (5 bases). The CDR3 has 14 residues. Deletions cut 0 bases from V and 0 bases from J, with 6 bases between. Germline V gene lookup returns CDR1 SGDLS and CDR2 YYNGEE.

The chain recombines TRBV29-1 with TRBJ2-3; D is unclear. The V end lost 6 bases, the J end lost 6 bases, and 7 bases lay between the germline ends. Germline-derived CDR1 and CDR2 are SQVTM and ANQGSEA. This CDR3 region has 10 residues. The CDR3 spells CSVLVDTQYF. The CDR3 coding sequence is TGCAGCGTCCTGGTGGATACGCAGTATTTT.

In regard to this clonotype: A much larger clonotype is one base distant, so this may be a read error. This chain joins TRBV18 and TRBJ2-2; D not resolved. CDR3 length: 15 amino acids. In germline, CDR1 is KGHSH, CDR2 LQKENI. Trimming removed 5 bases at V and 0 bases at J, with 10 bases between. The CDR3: CASSTWTANTGELFF. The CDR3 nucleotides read TGTGCCAGCTCAACCTGGACGGCGAACACCGGGGAGCTGTTTTTT.

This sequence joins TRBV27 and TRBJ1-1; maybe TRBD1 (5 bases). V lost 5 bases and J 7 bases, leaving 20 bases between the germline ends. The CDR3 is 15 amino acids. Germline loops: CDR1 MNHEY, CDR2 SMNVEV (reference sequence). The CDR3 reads CASSGQGRGGVEAFF. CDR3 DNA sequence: TGTGCCAGCAGTGGGCAAGGGAGGGGAGGGGTTGAAGCTTTCTTT.

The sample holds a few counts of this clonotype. The chain's CDR3 is CASSQDLLAGVTANEQFF. CDR3 coding DNA: TGTGCCAGCAGCCAAGATTTACTAGCGGGAGTTACGGCCAATGAGCAGTTCTTC. This sequence joins TRBV4-2 and TRBJ2-1; 11 bases fit TRBD2. V lost 0 bases and J lost 6; bases outside the gene matches: 10. This CDR3 has 18 amino acids. Germline loops: CDR1 LGHNA, CDR2 YNFKEQ.

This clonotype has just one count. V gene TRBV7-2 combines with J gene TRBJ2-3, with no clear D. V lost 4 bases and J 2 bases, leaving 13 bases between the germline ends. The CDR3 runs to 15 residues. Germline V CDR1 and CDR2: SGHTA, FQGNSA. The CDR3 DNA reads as TGTGCCAGCAGCTCACCACGGCGGAACACAGATACGCAGTATTTT. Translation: CASSSPRRNTDTQYF.

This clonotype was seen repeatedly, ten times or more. The CDR3 here is CASSLAGAGEKLFF. CDR3 bases: TGTGCCAGCAGCTTAGCAGGTGCTGGAGAAAAACTGTTTTTT. The gene calls are TRBV7-9 and TRBJ1-4, with D uncertain. The CDR3 is 14 amino acids. Deletions cut 0 bases from V and 8 bases from J, with 10 bases between. Germline V gives CDR1 SEHNR, CDR2 FQNEAQ (reference sequence).

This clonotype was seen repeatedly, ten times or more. As DNA, the CDR3 is TGTGCCAGCAGTCCGACTAGCGCGAAAGAGACCCAGTACTTC. Protein: CASSPTSAKETQYF. The chain is built from TRBV12-3 or TRBV12-4 and TRBJ2-5; 8 nucleotides match TRBD2. Trimming at V came to 5 bases and at J to 3 bases, leaving 5 bases not matched to a gene. The CDR3 has 14 amino acids.